This TCR beta chain was captured in a study of cytomegalovirus exposure and HLA in healthy donors. Study-wide context: Among several hundred genotyped donors, about 85% fell in the Caucasian-associated ancestry cluster. Study results and caveats: Later analysis reportedly placed an Asian-associated ancestry cluster below the roughly 680-donor mean in N-insertions. One cluster of highly shared sequence variants probably arose as a sequencing artifact.

Use of 60 Vbeta and 13 Jbeta primers characterized the PCR. Measured with immunoSEQ multiplex PCR; TCRdb has only the in-frame clones, and not every one. This table holds about 180,000 clones, 75% to 85% found once. To note about this clone: Antigen: not known. Other DNA sequences in this sample translate to the same CDR3.

V lost 0 bases and J lost 8; bases outside the gene matches: 5. The CDR3 loop spans 15 amino acids. Per germline, CDR1 SGHVS and CDR2 FQNEAQ. The sequenced material came from PBMCs. The receptor was isolated from a woman aged 45-60 years in good health and CMV-seropositive. The chain is built from TRBV7-8 and TRBJ1-4, with TRBD1 matching over 8 bases. CDR3 in amino acids: CASSLAGTGGEKLFF. The DNA of the CDR3 is TGTGCCAGCAGCTTAGCAGGAACAGGGGGGGAAAAACTGTTTTTT.